These 10 T cell receptor beta chains originate from one sample sequenced in a study of metastatic and nonmetastatic thyroid tumors. No treatment of any kind had been given to any patient before thyroid surgery. From the PCR reads, TCRdb re-called clones with MiXCR. The data contain almost 70,000 clones, 13% to 15% of them singletons. Sequenced: blood. The receptors were sampled from a male donor with papillary thyroid cancer or a benign thyroid nodule (not recorded which). Some clones in this sample may be carry-over from other donors' samples.

This clone appeared many times. The chain employs TRBV27 and TRBJ2-2; perhaps TRBD2 as D (6 bases). Trimming cost V 8 bases and J 4 bases, with 14 bases left between them. This CDR3 has 14 amino acids. Germline V lookup: CDR1 MNHEY, CDR2 SMNVEV (reference sequence). The CDR3 nucleotides read TGTGCCAGCTCGGAGGGAGGAAGCACCGGGGAGCTGTTTTTT. Encoded protein: CASSEGGSTGELFF.

There are a few counts of this clone. At one end, the junction sequence differs from germline, possibly due to a read error. The chain carries TRBV28 and TRBJ2-3; D might be TRBD1 or TRBD2, each matching 5 bases. The CDR3 runs 15 residues. Germline V gives CDR1 MDHEN, CDR2 SYDVKM. Here the CDR3 reads CASSLYRDGKDTQYF. The CDR3 DNA is TGCGCCAGCAGTTTATACCGGGACGGTAAAGATACGCAGTATTTT.

The sample holds many counts of this clone. The rearrangement links TRBV20-1 to TRBJ2-2, with D perhaps TRBD1 or TRBD2 (6 bases each). Trimming took off 0 bases at V and 10 bases at J, with 21 bases between the two ends. The CDR3 is 16 residues long. The germline V gene has CDR1 DFQATT and CDR2 SNEGSKA (reference sequence). The CDR3, as DNA: TGCAGTGCTAGAGATGATAGCTGGGGGGCTAGCGAGGAGCTGTTTTTT. This translates into CSARDDSWGASEELFF.

A few counts support this clone. A junction boundary mismatches the germline segment, possibly from a read error. In the same sample, other DNA sequences code for this CDR3. The rearrangement joins TRBV2 to TRBJ2-2, with D possibly matching TRBD2 (6 bases). Germline values: CDR1 SNHLY, CDR2 FYNNEI. The CDR3 loop spans 14 amino acids. CDR3 sequence reads: CASRGNSGTGELFF. CDR3 DNA sequence: TGTGCCAGCAGGGGGAATAGCGGCACCGGGGAGTTGTTCTTT.

V and J are TRBV5-1 and TRBJ2-7; 10 bases are a match to TRBD2. This CDR3 region has 17 residues. The germline CDR1 and CDR2 sequences are SGHRS and YFSETQ. V lost 1 base, J lost 0 bases, and 7 bases stayed unmatched. The CDR3 nucleotides are TGCGCCAGCAGCTTGTGGGCTAGCGGGAGTAGCTCCTACGAGCAGTACTTC. Translated: CASSLWASGSSSYEQYF.

This clone was seen a few times. One end of the junction varies from germline; a read error may be responsible. The CDR3 region is CASSLVGGAESGQPKHF. DNA of the CDR3: TGTGCCAGCAGTTTAGTTGGAGGGGCCGAATCAGGTCAGCCCAAGCATTTT. The V and J genes are TRBV28 and TRBJ1-5, with TRBD1 as a possible D gene (5 bases). The CDR3 runs 17 residues. Germline CDR1 is MDHEN and CDR2 is SYDVKM.

V gene TRBV2 combines with J gene TRBJ2-7; a possible D gene is TRBD2 (6 bases). Trimming removed 3 bases at V and 6 bases at J, with 9 bases between. The CDR3 is made up of 12 amino acids. Germline-derived CDR1 and CDR2 are SNHLY and FYNNEI. The CDR3 DNA follows: TGTGCCAGCAGTGAGGCCGGGAGCGAGCAGTACTTC. Amino acid sequence: CASSEAGSEQYF.

At least ten counts were recorded for this clone. In nucleotides, the CDR3 is TGTGCCAGCAGCTTAGAGGGACTAGCGGGAGGTGATGAGCAGTTCTTC. Its translation is CASSLEGLAGGDEQFF. The genes are TRBV7-9 and TRBJ2-1, with 15 nucleotides matching TRBD2. Germline V gene data show CDR1 as SEHNR and CDR2 as FQNEAQ (reference sequence). There are 16 residues in the CDR3. The V gene end was trimmed by 1 base and the J gene end by 8 bases; junction bases not matched to a gene: 3.

This clone was seen at least ten times. The chain joins TRBV5-1 to TRBJ2-7; D may be TRBD2 (5 bases). V lost 4 bases and J 4 bases, leaving 18 bases between the germline ends. The germline V gene has CDR1 SGHRS and CDR2 YFSETQ. This CDR3 has 15 residues. CDR3: CASSPNPGVGYEQYF. CDR3 coding DNA: TGCGCCAGCAGCCCAAACCCCGGGGTTGGTTACGAGCAGTACTTC. Supplemented by reference TRBV5-1 and TRBJ2-7, the full variable domain reads KAGVTQTPRYLIKTRGQQVTLSCSPISGHRSVSWYQQTPGQGLQFLFEYFSETQRNKGNFPGRFSGRQFSNSRSEMNVSTLELGDSALYLCASSPNPGVGYEQYFGPGTRLTVT.

This clone was recorded at least ten times. The chain joins TRBV19 to TRBJ1-4; the match to TRBD1 covers 8 bases. After removal of 4 bases from V and 7 bases from J, the junction contained 8 bases not matched to a gene. The CDR3 has 15 amino acids. Germline CDR1 LNHDA, CDR2 SQIVND (reference sequence). CDR3 loop: CASSTDRAGREKLFF. The CDR3 DNA is TGTGCCAGTAGTACGGACAGGGCTGGTCGTGAAAAACTGTTTTTT.